This TCR beta chain was sequenced in a study of technical replicates of blood from a handful of donors. The table came from immunoSEQ multiplex PCR; TCRdb's copy has only in-frame clones and leaves some out. Among some 100,000 clones, 96% were seen once, and the ten largest hold 0.21%. Germline values: CDR1 MNHEY, CDR2 SVGAGI. This CDR3 is 11 amino acids long. Trimming removed 8 bases at V and 7 bases at J, with 8 bases between. The genes are TRBV6-5 and TRBJ1-4; perhaps TRBD1 as D (5 bases). The sample comprised T cells isolated from PBMCs. The TCR originated in a human donor in good health. The DNA of the CDR3 is TGTGCCAGCGGGGGGATTGAAAAACTGTTTTTT. This codes for CASGGIEKLFF.